This T cell receptor (beta chain) was documented in a study of T cell changes during pregnancy in multiple sclerosis. The CDR3 is 14 residues long. Germline CDR1 and CDR2: LNHDA and SQIVND (reference sequence). V was cut by 7 bases and J by 5 bases, with 17 bases left in between. Method: immunoSEQ multiplex PCR; TCRdb's copy keeps in-frame clones and lacks some. The sample consists of 60,000 to 85,000 clones, around 90% of them appearing once. The gene calls are TRBV19 and TRBJ1-1; D is uncertain. This TCR was sampled from a female donor in good health, enrolled as a control in a pregnancy study. This material consisted of peripheral blood, taken in the second trimester of pregnancy. The CDR3 protein is CASITSAERTEAFF. CDR3 sequence (DNA): TGTGCCAGTATCACTAGTGCAGAGAGGACTGAAGCTTTCTTT.